This T cell receptor (beta chain) originates from a study of blood T cell repertoires in COVID-19. The table came from immunoSEQ multiplex PCR; TCRdb's copy has only in-frame clones and leaves some out. The sample shows roughly 180,000 clones, about 85% of them seen only once. This clone has just one count. The ends lost 7 bases at V and 4 bases at J; junction bases unmatched: 5. This CDR3 is built from 14 residues. CDR1 and CDR2 (germline): MNHEY, SVGAGI. The specimen sequenced was peripheral blood. The source is a man aged 18 to 30 with acute or convalescent COVID-19. This rearrangement joins TRBV6-5 to TRBJ2-2; 8 bases map to TRBD1. CDR3 nucleotide sequence: TGTGCCAGCATCAGGACAGGGATCACCGGGGAGCTGTTTTTT. The encoded protein is CASIRTGITGELFF.